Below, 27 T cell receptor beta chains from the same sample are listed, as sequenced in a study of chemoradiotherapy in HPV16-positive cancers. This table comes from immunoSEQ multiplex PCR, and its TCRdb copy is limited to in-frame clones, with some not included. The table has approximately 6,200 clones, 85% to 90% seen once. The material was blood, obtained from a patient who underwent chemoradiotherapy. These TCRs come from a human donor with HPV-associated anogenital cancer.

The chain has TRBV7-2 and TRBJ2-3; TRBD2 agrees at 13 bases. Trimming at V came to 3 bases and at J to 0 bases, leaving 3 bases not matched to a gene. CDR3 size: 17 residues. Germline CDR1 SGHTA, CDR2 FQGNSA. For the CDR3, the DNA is TGTGCCAGCAGCTTTAGGACTAGCGGGGGTAGCACAGATACGCAGTATTTT. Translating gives CASSFRTSGGSTDTQYF.

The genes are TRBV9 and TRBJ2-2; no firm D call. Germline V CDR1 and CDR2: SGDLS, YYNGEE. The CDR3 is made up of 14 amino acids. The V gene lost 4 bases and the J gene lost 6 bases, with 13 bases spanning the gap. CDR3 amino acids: CASSPEVASGELFF. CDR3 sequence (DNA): TGTGCCAGCAGCCCAGAGGTGGCGTCCGGGGAGCTGTTTTTT.

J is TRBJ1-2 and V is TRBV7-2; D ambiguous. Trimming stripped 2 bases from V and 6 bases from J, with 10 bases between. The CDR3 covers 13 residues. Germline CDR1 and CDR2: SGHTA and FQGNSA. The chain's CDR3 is CASSLQRTDGYTF. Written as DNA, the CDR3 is TGTGCCAGCAGCTTACAGAGAACCGATGGCTACACCTTC.

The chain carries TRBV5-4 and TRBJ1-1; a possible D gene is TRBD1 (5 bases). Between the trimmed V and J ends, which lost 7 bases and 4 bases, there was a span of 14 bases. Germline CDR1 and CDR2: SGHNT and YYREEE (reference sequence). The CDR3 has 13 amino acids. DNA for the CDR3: TGTGCCAGCGGAAGACTGGGGGGCACTGAAGCTTTCTTT. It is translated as CASGRLGGTEAFF.

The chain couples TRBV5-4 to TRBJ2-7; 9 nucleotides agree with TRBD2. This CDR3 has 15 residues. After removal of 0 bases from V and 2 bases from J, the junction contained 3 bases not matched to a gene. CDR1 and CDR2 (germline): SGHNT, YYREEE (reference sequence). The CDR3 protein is CASSLGLADTYEQYF. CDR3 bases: TGTGCCAGCAGCTTGGGACTAGCGGACACCTACGAGCAGTACTTC.

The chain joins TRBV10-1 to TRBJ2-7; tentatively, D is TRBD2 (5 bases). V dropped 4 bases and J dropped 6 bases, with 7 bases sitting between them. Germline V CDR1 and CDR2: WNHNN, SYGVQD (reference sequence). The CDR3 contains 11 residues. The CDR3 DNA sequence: TGCGCCAGCAGTGGGAGCGGCGAGCAGTACTTC. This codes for CASSGSGEQYF.

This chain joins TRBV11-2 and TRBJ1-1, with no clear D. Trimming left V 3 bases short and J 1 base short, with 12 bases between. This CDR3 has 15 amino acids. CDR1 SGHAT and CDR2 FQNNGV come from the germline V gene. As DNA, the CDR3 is TGTGCCAGCAGCTTGCAATGGACGGCGAACACTGAAGCTTTCTTT. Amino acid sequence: CASSLQWTANTEAFF.

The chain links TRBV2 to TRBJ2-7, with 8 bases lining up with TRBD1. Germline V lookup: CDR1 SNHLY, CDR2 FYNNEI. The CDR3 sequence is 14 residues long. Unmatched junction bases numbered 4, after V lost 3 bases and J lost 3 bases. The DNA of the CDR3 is TGTGCCAGCAGTGATGCCGGACAGGGCTACGAGCAGTACTTC. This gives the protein CASSDAGQGYEQYF.

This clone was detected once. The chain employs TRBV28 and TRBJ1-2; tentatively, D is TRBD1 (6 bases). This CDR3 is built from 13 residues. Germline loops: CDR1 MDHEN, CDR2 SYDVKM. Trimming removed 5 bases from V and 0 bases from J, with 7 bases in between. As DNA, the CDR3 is TGTGCCAGCAGTCGGACAGCTAACTATGGCTACACCTTC. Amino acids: CASSRTANYGYTF.

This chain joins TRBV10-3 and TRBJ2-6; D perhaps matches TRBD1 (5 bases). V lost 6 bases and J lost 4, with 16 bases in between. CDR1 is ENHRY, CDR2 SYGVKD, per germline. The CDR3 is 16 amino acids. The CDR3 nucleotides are TGTGCCATCAGGGCAGGGCTGAGAGCAGGGGCCAACGTCCTGACTTTC. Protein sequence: CAIRAGLRAGANVLTF.

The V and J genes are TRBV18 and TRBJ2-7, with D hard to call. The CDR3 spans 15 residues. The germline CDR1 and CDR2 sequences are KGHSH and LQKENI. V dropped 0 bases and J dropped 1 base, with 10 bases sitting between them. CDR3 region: CASSPPSPLSYEQYF. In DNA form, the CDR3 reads TGTGCCAGCTCACCACCTAGCCCCCTTTCCTACGAGCAGTACTTC. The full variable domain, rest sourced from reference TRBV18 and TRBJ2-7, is NAGVMQNPRHLVRRRGQEARLRCSPMKGHSHVYWYRQLPEEGLKFMVYLQKENIIDESGMPKERFSAEFPKEGPSILRIQQVVRGDSAAYFCASSPPSPLSYEQYFGPGTRLTVT.

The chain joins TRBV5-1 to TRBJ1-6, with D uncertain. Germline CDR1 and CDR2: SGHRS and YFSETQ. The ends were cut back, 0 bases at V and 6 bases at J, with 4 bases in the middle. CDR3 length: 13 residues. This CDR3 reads CASSLDGNSPLHF. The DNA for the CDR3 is TGCGCCAGCAGCTTGGATGGTAATTCACCCCTCCACTTT.

CDR3 sequence reads: CASSRGPSGGETQYF. In DNA, the CDR3 is TGTGCCAGCAGCCGGGGGCCTAGCGGGGGTGAGACCCAGTACTTC. The rearrangement uses TRBV11-2 and TRBJ2-5; 10 bases match TRBD2. Germline lookup yields CDR1 SGHAT and CDR2 FQNNGV. V lost 5 bases and J lost 5; bases outside the gene matches: 8. There are 15 residues in the CDR3. Combining the CDR3 with reference TRBV11-2 and TRBJ2-5 gives the whole variable domain EAGVAQSPRYKIIEKRQSVAFWCNPISGHATLYWYQQILGQGPKLLIQFQNNGVVDDSQLPKDRFSAERLKGVDSTLKIQPAKLEDSAVYLCASSRGPSGGETQYFGPGTRLLVL.

The CDR3 DNA reads TGTGCCAGCAGTTTATTTCCGGGGGAGTACAGCTCCTACAATGAGCAGTTCTTC. Its protein product is CASSLFPGEYSSYNEQFF. J is TRBJ2-1 and V is TRBV27; TRBD2 might be the D (6 bases). Germline loops: CDR1 MNHEY, CDR2 SMNVEV (reference sequence). This CDR3 is 18 amino acids long. V lost 1 base and J lost 0, with 16 bases in between.

The chain's CDR3 is CASSLFSLGYNEQFF. CDR3 sequence (DNA): TGTGCCAGCAGCTTGTTCAGCCTGGGCTACAATGAGCAGTTCTTC. V gene TRBV5-6 combines with J gene TRBJ2-1; D is unclear. Germline V lookup: CDR1 SGHDT, CDR2 YYEEEE. The CDR3 loop spans 15 amino acids. V was cut by 1 base and J by 3 bases, with 11 bases left in between. Full variable domain (remainder filled in from reference TRBV5-6 and TRBJ2-1): DAGVTQSPTHLIKTRGQQVTLRCSPKSGHDTVSWYQQALGQGPQFIFQYYEEEERQRGNFPDRFSGHQFPNYSSELNVNALLLGDSALYLCASSLFSLGYNEQFFGPGTRLTVL.

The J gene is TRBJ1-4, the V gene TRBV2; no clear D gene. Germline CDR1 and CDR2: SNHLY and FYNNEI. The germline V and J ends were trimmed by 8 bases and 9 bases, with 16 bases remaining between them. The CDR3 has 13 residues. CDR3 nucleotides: TGTGCCAGCCGGACTTCCCAGGCCCAAAAACTGTTTTTT. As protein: CASRTSQAQKLFF.

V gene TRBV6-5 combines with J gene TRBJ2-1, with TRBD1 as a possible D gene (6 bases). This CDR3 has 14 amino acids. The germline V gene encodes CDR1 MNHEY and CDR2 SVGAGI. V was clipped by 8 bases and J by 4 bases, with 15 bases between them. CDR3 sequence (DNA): TGTGCCAGCCGTTCTTTCGACAGGTACAATGAGCAGTTCTTC. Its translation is CASRSFDRYNEQFF.

CDR3 nucleotides: TGCGCCAGCAGCTTAGACATCGGACAGGGAAACAATGAGCAGTTCTTC. It yields the protein CASSLDIGQGNNEQFF. This chain connects TRBV5-1 to TRBJ2-1; TRBD1 matches at 8 bases. V shed 2 bases, J shed 5 bases, and the junction held 9 bases outside the gene matches. Germline lookup yields CDR1 SGHRS and CDR2 YFSETQ. The CDR3 sequence is 16 residues long.

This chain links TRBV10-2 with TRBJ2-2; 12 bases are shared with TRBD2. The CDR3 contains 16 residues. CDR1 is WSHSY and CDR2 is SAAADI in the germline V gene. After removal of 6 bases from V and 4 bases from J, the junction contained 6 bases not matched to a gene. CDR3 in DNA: TGCGCCAGCAGGGCTAGCGGGGGGGCGTTCACCGGGGAGCTGTTTTTT. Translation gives CASRASGGAFTGELFF.

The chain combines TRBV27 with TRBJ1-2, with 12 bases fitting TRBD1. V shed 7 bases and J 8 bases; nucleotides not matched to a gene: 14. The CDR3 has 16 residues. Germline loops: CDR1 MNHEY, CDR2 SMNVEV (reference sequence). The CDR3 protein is CASKTDSGQGARGYTF. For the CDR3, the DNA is TGTGCCAGCAAGACAGATTCGGGACAGGGGGCGAGGGGCTACACCTTC.

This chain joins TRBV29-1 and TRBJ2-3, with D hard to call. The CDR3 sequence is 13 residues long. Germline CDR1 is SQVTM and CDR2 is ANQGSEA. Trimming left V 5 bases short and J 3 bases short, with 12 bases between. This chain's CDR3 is CSVFLGGTDTQYF. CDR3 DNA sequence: TGCAGCGTTTTCCTAGGTGGAACAGATACGCAGTATTTT.

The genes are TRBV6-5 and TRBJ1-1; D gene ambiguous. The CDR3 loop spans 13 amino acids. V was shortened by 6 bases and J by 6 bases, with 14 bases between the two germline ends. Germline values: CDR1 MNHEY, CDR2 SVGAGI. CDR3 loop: CASSRTPRAEAFF. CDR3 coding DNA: TGTGCCAGCAGCCGTACCCCCCGAGCTGAAGCTTTCTTT.

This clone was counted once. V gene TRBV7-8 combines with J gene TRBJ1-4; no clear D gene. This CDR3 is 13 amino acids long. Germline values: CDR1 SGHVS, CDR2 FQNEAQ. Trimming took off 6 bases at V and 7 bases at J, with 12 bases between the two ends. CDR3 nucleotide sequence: TGTGCCAGCAGTGAGCCTCTTACTGAAAAACTGTTTTTT. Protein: CASSEPLTEKLFF.

The CDR3 loop reads CASSLTDSGNTIYF. The DNA of the CDR3 is TGTGCCAGCAGCCTTACAGACTCTGGAAACACCATATATTTT. V usage is TRBV7-9 and J usage is TRBJ1-3; D not resolved. The length of the CDR3 is 14 residues. Germline assignment: CDR1 SEHNR and CDR2 FQNEAQ (reference sequence). The V and J ends lost 5 bases and 0 bases respectively, with 8 bases between them.

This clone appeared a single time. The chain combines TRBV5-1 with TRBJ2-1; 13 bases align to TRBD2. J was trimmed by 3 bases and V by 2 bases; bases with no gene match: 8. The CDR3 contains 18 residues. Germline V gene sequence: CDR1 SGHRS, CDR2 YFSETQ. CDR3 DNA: TGCGCCAGCAGCTTTCCCACTAGCGGGGGGGGGTACTACAATGAGCAGTTCTTC. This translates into CASSFPTSGGGYYNEQFF.

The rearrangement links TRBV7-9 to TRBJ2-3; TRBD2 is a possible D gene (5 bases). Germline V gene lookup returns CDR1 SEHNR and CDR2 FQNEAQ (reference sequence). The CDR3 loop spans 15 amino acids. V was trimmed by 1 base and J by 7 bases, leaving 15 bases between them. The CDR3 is CASSLDWRPGNTQYF. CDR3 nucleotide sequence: TGTGCCAGCAGCTTAGACTGGAGGCCCGGGAATACGCAGTATTTT.

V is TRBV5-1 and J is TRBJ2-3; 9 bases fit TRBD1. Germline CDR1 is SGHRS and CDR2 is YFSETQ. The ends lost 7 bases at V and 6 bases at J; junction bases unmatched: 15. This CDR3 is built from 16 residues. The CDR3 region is CASFSGTGSQRDTQYF. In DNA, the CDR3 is TGCGCCAGCTTTTCCGGGACAGGGAGTCAGCGGGATACGCAGTATTTT.